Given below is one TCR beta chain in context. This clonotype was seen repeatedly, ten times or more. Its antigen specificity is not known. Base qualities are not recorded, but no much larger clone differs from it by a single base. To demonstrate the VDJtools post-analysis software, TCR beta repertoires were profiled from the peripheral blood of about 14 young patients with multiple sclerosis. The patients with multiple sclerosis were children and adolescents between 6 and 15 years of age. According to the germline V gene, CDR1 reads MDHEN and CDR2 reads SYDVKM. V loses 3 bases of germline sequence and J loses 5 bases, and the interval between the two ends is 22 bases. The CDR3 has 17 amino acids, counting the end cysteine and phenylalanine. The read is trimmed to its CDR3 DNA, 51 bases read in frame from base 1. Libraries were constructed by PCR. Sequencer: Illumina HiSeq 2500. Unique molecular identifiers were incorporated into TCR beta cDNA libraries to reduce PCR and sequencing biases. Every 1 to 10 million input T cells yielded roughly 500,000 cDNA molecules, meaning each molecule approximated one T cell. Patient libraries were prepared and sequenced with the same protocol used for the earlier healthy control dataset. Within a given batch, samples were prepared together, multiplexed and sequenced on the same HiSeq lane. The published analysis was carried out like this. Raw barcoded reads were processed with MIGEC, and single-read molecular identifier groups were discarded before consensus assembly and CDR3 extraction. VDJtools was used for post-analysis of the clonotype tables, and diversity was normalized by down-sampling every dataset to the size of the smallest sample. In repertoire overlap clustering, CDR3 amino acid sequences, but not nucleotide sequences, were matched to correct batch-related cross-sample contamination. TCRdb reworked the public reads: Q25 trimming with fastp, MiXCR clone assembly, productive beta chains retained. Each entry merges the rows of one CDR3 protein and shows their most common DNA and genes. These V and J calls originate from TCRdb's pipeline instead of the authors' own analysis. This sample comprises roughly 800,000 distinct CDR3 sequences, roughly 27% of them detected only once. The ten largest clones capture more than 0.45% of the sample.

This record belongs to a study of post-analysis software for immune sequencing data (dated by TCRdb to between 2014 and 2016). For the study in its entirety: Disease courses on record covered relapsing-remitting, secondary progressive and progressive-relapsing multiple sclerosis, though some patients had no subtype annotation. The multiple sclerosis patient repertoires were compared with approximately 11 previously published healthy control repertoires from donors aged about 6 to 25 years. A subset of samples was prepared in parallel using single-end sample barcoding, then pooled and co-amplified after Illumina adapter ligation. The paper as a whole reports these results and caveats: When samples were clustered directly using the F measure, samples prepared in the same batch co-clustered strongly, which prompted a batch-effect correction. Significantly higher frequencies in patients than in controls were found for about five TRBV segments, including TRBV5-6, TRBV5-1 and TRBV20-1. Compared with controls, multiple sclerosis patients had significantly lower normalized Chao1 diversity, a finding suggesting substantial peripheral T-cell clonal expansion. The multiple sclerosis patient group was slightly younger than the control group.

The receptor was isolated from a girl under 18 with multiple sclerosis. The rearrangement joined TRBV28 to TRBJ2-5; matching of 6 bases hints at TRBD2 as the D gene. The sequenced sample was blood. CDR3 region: CASSFAPGAVKLETQYF. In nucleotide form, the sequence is TGTGCCAGCAGTTTTGCCCCGGGAGCGGTAAAGCTGGAGACCCAGTACTTC.